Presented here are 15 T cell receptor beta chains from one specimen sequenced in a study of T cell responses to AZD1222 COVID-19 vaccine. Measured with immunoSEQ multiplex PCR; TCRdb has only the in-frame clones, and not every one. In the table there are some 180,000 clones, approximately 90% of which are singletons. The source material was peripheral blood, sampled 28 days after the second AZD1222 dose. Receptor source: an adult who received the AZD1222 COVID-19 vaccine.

The CDR3 DNA reads TGTGCCAGCAAAAAGAGCTCATCGAACACCGGGGAGCTGTTTTTT. Its protein product is CASKKSSSNTGELFF. The chain uses TRBV11-2 and TRBJ2-2; D is uncertain. Germline assignment: CDR1 SGHAT and CDR2 FQNNGV. This CDR3 has 15 amino acids. Trimming stripped 7 bases from V and 0 bases from J, with 12 bases between.

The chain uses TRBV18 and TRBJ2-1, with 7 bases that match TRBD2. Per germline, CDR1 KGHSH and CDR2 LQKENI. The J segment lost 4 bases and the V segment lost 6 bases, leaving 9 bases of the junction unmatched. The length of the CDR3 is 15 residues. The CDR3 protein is CASSSRLATYNEQFF. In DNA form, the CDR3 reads TGTGCCAGCTCCTCGCGACTAGCAACATACAATGAGCAGTTCTTC.

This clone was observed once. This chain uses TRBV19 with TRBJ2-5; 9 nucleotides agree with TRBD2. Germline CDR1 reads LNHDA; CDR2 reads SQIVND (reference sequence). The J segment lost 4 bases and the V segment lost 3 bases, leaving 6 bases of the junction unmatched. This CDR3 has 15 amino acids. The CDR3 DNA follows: TGTGCCAGTAGTATTCTAGCGGGATTACCAGAGACCCAGTACTTC. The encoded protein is CASSILAGLPETQYF.

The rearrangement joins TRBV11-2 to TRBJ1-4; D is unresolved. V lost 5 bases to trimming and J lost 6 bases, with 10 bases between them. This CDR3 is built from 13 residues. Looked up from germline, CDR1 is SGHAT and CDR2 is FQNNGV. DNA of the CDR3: TGTGCCAGCAGCCCCCGGATAGATGAAAAACTGTTTTTT. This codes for CASSPRIDEKLFF.

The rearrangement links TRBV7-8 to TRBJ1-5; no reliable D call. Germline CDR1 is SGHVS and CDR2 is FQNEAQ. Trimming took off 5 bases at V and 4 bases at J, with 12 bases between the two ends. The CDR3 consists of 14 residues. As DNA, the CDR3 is TGTGCCAGCAGCCACGTCGGGGTTAATCAGCCCCAGCATTTT. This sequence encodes CASSHVGVNQPQHF. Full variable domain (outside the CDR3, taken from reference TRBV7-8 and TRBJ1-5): GAGVSQSPRYKVAKRGQDVALRCDPISGHVSLFWYQQALGQGPEFLTYFQNEAQLDKSGLPSDRFFAERPEGSVSTLKIQRTQQEDSAVYLCASSHVGVNQPQHFGDGTRLSIL.

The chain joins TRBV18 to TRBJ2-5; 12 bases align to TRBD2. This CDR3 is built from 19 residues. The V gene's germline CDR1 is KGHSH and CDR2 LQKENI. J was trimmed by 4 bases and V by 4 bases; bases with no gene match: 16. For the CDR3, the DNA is TGTGCCAGCTCACTTATACTGACTAGCGGGAGTGAGGCTGGAGAGACCCAGTACTTC. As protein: CASSLILTSGSEAGETQYF. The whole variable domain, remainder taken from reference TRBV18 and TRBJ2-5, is NAGVMQNPRHLVRRRGQEARLRCSPMKGHSHVYWYRQLPEEGLKFMVYLQKENIIDESGMPKERFSAEFPKEGPSILRIQQVVRGDSAAYFCASSLILTSGSEAGETQYFGPGTRLLVL.

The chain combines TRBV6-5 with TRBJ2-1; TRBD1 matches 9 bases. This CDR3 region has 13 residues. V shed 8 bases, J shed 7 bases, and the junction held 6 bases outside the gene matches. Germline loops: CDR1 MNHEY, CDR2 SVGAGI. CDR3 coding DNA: TGTGCCAGCTCATGGACAGGGGTGAATGAGCAGTTCTTC. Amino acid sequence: CASSWTGVNEQFF.

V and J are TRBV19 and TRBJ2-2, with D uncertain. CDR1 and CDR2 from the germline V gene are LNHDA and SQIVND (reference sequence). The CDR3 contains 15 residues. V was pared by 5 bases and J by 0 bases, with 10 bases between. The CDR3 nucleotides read TGTGCCAGTAGTTCTAAGGGATCGAACACCGGGGAGCTGTTTTTT. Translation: CASSSKGSNTGELFF.

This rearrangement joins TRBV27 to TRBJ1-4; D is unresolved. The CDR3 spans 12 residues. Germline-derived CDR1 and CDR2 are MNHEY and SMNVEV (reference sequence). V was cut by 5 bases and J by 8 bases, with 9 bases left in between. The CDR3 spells CASSPRGEKLFF. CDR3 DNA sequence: TGTGCCAGCAGTCCAAGAGGCGAAAAACTGTTTTTT.

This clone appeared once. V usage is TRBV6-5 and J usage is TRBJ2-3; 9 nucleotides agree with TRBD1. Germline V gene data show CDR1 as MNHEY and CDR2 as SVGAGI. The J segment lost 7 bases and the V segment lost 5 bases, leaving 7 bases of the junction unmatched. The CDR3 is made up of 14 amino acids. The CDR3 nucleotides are TGTGCCAGCAGTACCGGGACAGGGATGAATACGCAGTATTTT. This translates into CASSTGTGMNTQYF.

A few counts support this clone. The DNA of the CDR3 is TGTGCCAGCAGCTTTACTAGCGGGGGAAGGTACGAGCAGTACTTC. Translating gives CASSFTSGGRYEQYF. V and J are TRBV7-2 and TRBJ2-7; 11 positions match TRBD2. Looked up from germline, CDR1 is SGHTA and CDR2 is FQGNSA. The CDR3 spans 15 residues. Trimming cost V 3 bases and J 4 bases; bases outside gene matches: 5.

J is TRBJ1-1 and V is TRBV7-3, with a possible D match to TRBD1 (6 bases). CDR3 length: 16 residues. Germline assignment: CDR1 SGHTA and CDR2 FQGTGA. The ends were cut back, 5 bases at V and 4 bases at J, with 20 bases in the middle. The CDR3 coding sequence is TGTGCCAGCAGCCCCCAGGGGCGGGGCGGGAGCACTGAAGCTTTCTTT. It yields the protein CASSPQGRGGSTEAFF.

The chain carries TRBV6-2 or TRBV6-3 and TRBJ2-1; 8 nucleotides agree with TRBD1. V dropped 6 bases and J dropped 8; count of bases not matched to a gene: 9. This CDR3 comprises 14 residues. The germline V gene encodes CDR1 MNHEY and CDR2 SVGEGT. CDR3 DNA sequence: TGTGCCAGCAGCCCCTTCCACAGGGGGGATGAGCAGTTCTTC. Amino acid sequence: CASSPFHRGDEQFF.

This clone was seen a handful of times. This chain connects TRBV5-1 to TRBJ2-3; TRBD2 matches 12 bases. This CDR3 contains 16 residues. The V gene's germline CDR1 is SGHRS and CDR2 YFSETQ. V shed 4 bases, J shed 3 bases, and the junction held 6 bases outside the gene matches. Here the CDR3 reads CASSVGLAGKTDTQYF. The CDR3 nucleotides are TGCGCCAGCAGCGTAGGACTAGCGGGAAAGACAGATACGCAGTATTTT.

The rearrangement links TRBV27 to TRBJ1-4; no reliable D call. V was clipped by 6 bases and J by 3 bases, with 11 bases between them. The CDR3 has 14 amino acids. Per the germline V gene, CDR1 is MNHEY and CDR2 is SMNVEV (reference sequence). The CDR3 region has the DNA TGTGCCAGCAGCCCAGGTTTCGCTAATGAAAAACTGTTTTTT. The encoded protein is CASSPGFANEKLFF. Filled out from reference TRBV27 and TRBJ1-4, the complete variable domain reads EAQVTQNPRYLITVTGKKLTVTCSQNMNHEYMSWYRQDPGLGLRQIYYSMNVEVTDKGDVPEGYKVSRKEKRNFPLILESPSPNQTSLYFCASSPGFANEKLFFGSGTQLSVL.